This T cell receptor (beta chain) emerged from a study of shared clonotypes between healthy human individuals. Overall study: For every donor, three CD4 naive, three CD4 memory, two CD8 naive and one CD8 memory plates were used.

Germline V gives CDR1 SGDLS, CDR2 YYNGEE. This CDR3 is 14 amino acids long. Trimming removed 3 bases from V and 4 bases from J; junction bases left unmatched: 1. This clone was counted at least ten times. In the same sample, other DNA sequences code for this CDR3. Assay: immunoSEQ multiplex PCR; the TCRdb copy retains only in-frame clones and omits some. The profile shows roughly 1,000,000 clones, approximately 80% of them singletons. It was into CD45RA+ naive and CD45RA-negative memory subsets that the CD4+ cells were split. This receptor was taken from a man younger than 35 in good health. Some clones in this sample may be carry-over from other donors' samples. This rearrangement joins TRBV9 to TRBJ2-1, with 10 bases identical to TRBD2. Sequencing was performed on memory CD4+ T cells from PBMCs. Subset in this sample: CD45RA-negative fraction. The CDR3 DNA sequence: TGTGCCAGCAGCGGGACTAGCGGTTACAATGAGCAGTTCTTC. Protein product: CASSGTSGYNEQFF.